The clone carrying this T cell receptor beta chain has just a few counts. The data derive from a study of blood T cells in healthy people across ages. Next came a second PCR, run for about 7 to 11 cycles, which used a sample-barcoded 5' primer along with a J-beta primer mix. Researchers report that a template-switch adaptor with 12 random nucleotides tagged each cDNA molecule. MiXCR, applied by TCRdb to the 5' RACE reads, yields one record per CDR3 protein. The table includes roughly 550,000 distinct CDR3 sequences, approximately 25% detected once. Isolation per sample recovered at least 6 million PBMCs. V lost 5 bases, J lost 4 bases, and 5 bases stayed unmatched. In germline, CDR1 is PRHDT, CDR2 FYEKMQ (reference sequence). The CDR3 covers 14 residues. The sample was also reused in another study, on T cells of mothers and their children. That report adds: All extracted RNA went into cDNA synthesis, about 1.4 ug per 15 ul.

This chain links TRBV13 with TRBJ2-1, with 7 positions matching TRBD2. Source material: blood. The clonotype was recovered from a boy aged 5-17 years in good health. The CDR3 DNA reads TGTGCCAGCAGCCCTACTAGCGCTTACAATGAGCAGTTCTTC. Translating gives CASSPTSAYNEQFF.